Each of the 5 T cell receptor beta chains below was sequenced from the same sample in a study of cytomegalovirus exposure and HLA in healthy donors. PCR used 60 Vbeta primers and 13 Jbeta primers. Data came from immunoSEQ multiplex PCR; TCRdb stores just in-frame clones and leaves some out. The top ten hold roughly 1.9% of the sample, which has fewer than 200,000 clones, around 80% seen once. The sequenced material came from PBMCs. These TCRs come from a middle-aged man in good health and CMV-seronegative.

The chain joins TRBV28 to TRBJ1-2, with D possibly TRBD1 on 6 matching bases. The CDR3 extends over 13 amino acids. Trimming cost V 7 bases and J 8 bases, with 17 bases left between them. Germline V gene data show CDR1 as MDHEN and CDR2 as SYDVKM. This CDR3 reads CASTVGAFRGYTF. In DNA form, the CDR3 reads TGTGCCAGCACCGTGGGGGCCTTTCGGGGCTACACCTTC.

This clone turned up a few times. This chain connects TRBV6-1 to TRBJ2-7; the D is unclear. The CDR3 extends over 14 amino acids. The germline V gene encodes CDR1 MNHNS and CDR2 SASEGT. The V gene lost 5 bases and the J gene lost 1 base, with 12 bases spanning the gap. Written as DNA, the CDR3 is TGTGCCAGCAGTCGCTTTCTGGAGTCCTACGAGCAGTACTTC. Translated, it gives CASSRFLESYEQYF.

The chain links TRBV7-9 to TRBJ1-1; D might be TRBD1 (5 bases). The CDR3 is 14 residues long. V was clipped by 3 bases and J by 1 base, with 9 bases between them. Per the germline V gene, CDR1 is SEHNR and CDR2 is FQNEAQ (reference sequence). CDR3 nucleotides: TGTGCCAGCAGCTTCCAGGGTGGGAACACTGAAGCTTTCTTT. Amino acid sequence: CASSFQGGNTEAFF.

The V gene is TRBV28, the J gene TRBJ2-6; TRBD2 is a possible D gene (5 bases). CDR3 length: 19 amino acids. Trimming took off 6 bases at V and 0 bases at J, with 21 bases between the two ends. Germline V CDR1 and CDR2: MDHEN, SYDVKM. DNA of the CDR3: TGTGCCAGCAGGGAGAGAACCGGGAAAATACGCTCTGGGGCCAACGTCCTGACTTTC. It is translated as CASRERTGKIRSGANVLTF.

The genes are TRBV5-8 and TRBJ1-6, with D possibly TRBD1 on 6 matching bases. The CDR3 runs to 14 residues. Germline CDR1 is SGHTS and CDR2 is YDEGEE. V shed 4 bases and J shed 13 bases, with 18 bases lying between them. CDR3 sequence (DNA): TGTGCCAGCAGCCTCGTAGGACAGCCGAAGCCCCTCCACTTT. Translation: CASSLVGQPKPLHF.